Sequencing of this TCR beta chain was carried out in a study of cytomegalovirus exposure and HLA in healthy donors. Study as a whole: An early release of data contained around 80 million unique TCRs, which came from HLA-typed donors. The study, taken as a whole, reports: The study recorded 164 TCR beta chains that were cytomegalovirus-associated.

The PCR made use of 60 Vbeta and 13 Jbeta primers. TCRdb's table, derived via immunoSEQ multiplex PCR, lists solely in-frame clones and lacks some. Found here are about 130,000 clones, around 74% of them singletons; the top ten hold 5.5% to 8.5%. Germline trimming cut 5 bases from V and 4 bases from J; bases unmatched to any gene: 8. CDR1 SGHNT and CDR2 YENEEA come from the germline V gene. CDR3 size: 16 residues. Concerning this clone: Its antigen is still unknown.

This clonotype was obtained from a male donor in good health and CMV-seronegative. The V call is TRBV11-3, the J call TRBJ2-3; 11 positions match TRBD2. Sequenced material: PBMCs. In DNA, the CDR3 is TGTGCCAGCAGCAAACGGTTAGCGGGAGGGGCAGATACGCAGTATTTT. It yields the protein CASSKRLAGGADTQYF.